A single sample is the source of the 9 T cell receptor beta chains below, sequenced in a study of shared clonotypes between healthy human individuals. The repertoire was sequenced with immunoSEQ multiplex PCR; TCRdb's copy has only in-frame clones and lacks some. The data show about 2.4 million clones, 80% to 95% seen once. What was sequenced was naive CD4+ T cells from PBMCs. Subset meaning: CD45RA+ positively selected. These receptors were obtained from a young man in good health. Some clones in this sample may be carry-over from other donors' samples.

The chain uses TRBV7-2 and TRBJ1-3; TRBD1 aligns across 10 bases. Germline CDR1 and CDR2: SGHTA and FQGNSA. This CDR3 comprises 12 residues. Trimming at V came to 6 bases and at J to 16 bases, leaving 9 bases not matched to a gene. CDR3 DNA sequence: TGTGCCAGCAGATTTAGTGACAGGGGGCCGTATTTT. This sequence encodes CASRFSDRGPYF.

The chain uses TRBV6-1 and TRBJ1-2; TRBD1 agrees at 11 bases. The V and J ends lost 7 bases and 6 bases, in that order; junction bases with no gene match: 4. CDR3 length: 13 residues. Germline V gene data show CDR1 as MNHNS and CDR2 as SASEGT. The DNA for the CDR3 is TGTGCCAGCAAGGACAGGGGGCTGGATGGCTACACCTTC. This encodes CASKDRGLDGYTF.

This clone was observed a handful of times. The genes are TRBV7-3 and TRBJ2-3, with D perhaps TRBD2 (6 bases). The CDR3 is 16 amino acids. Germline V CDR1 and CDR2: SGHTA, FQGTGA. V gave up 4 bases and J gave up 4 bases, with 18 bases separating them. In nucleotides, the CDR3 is TGTGCCAGCAGCTCGCAACTGGTGACGGGGGCAGATACGCAGTATTTT. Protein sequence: CASSSQLVTGADTQYF. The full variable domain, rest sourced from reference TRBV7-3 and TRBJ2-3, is GAGVSQTPSNKVTEKGKYVELRCDPISGHTALYWYRQSLGQGPEFLIYFQGTGAADDSGLPNDRFFAVRPEGSVSTLKIQRTERGDSAVYLCASSSQLVTGADTQYFGPGTRLTVL.

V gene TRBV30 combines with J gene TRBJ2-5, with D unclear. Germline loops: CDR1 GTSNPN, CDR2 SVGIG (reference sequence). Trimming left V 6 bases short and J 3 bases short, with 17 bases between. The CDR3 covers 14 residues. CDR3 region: CACRVSGPKETQYF. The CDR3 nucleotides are TGTGCCTGCCGCGTTTCGGGTCCAAAAGAGACCCAGTACTTC.

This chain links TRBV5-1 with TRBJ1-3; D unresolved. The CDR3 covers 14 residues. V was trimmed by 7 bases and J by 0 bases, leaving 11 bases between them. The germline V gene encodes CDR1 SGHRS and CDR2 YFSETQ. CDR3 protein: CASSHGISGNTIYF. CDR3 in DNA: TGCGCCAGCTCGCACGGAATCTCTGGAAACACCATATATTTT.

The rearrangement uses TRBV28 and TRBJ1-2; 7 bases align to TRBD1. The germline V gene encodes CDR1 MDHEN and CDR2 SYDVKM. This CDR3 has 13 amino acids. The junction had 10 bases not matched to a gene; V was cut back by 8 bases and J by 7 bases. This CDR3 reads CASSTGNTAGYTF. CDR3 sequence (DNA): TGTGCCAGCTCGACAGGGAATACTGCTGGCTACACCTTC.

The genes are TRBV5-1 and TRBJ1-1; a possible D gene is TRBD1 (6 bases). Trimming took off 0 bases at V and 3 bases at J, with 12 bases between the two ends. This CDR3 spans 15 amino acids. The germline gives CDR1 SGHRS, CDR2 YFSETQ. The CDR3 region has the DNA TGCGCCAGCAGCTTGGTGGGCTACAGGGACACTGAAGCTTTCTTT. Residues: CASSLVGYRDTEAFF.

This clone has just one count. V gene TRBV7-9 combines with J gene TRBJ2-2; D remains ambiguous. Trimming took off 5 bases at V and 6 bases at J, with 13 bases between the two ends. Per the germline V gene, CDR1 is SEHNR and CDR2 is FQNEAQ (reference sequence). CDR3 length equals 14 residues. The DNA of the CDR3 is TGTGCCAGCAGCCCCCGGGCCTTGTCCGGGGAGCTGTTTTTT. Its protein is CASSPRALSGELFF. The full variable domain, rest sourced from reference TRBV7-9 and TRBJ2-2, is DTGVSQNPRHKITKRGQNVTFRCDPISEHNRLYWYRQTLGQGPEFLTYFQNEAQLEKSRLLSDRFSAERPKGSFSTLEIQRTEQGDSAMYLCASSPRALSGELFFGEGSRLTVL.

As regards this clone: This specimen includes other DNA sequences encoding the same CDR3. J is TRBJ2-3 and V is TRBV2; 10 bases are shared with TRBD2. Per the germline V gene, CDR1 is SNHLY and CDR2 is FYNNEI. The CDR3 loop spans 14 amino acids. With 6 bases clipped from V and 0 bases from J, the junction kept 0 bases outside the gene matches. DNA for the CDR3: TGTGCCAGCAGGACTAGCGGGAGCACAGATACGCAGTATTTT. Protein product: CASRTSGSTDTQYF.